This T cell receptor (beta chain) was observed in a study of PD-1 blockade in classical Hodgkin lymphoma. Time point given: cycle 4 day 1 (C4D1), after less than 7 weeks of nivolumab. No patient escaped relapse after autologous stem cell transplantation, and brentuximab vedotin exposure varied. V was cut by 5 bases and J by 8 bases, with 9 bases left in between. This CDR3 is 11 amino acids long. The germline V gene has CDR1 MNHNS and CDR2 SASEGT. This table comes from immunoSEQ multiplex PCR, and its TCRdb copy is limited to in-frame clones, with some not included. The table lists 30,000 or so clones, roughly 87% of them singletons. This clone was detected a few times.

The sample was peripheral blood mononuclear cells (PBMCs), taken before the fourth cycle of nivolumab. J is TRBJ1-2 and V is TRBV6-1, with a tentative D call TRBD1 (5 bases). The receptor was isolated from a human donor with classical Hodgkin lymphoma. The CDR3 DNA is TGTGCCAGCAGTCCAGGGCAAGGCTACACCTTC. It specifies CASSPGQGYTF.